Listed here are 24 T cell receptor beta chains from one sample, sequenced in a study of T cells in women clearing cervical HPV infection. The repertoire was sequenced with immunoSEQ multiplex PCR; TCRdb's copy has only in-frame clones and lacks some. This sample contains roughly 14,000 clones. The specimen was blood buffy coat. These receptors came from a woman between 18 and 75 years old with a cervical HPV16 infection that either progressed to CIN3+ or cleared (not recorded which).

Note on this clone: The read gets to within 3 residues of the CDR3 end, and the germline J gene fills in the rest. The J gene is TRBJ2-5, the V gene TRBV7-6; TRBD2 aligns across 12 bases. CDR1 is SGHVS, CDR2 FNYEAQ, per germline. Trimming cost V 5 bases and J 2 bases; bases outside gene matches: 3. The CDR3 has 15 residues. The CDR3 loop reads CASSLTSGGQETQYF. The part of the CDR3 DNA that was read is TGTGCCAGCAGCCTGACTAGCGGGGGTCAAGAGACC.

Comments on this clone: The CDR3 is cut off 3 residues early in the read; its end comes from the germline J gene. The chain combines TRBV19 with TRBJ1-2; unclear D gene. Germline assignment: CDR1 LNHDA and CDR2 SQIVND (reference sequence). CDR3 length: 15 amino acids. Incomplete CDR3 DNA: TGTGCCAGTACCCAGGACTCTAGCTCCTACAATGAC. This gives the protein CASTQDSSSYND. The full CDR3 protein reads CASTQDSSSYNDYTF.

A word on this clone: The read falls 3 residues short of the CDR3 end, and the missing part is taken from the germline J gene. The chain links TRBV5-1 to TRBJ2-7; TRBD1 aligns across 8 bases. This CDR3 has 12 residues. The V and J ends lost 4 bases and 5 bases, in that order; junction bases with no gene match: 2. Germline assignment: CDR1 SGHRS and CDR2 YFSETQ. CDR3 in amino acids: CASSTTGDEQYF. CDR3 bases read: TGCGCCAGCAGCACGACAGGGGACGAG.

About this clone itself: Read coverage stops 3 residues before the CDR3 terminus; the germline J gene supplies the remainder. This chain links TRBV7-2 with TRBJ2-3, with D perhaps TRBD2 (5 bases). V shed 2 bases and J shed 8 bases, with 17 bases lying between them. Per the germline V gene, CDR1 is SGHTA and CDR2 is FQGNSA. This CDR3 contains 15 residues. CDR3 protein: CASSLSRITRPTQYF. CDR3 bases read: TGTGCCAGCAGCTTATCGAGAATCACTAGACCTACG. The full variable domain, in which reference TRBV7-2 and TRBJ2-3 provide the parts outside the CDR3, is GAGVSQSPSNKVTEKGKDVELRCDPISGHTALYWYRQSLGQGLEFLIYFQGNSAPDKSGLPSDRFSAERTGGSVSTLTIQRTQQEDSAVYLCASSLSRITRPTQYFGPGTRLTVL.

In regard to this clone: Sequence at one end of the junction differs from germline and may be a read error. The read comes to an end 3 residues before the CDR3 does, leaving the germline J gene to fill in the end. The chain carries TRBV7-9 and TRBJ2-5; D uncertain. This CDR3 contains 12 residues. CDR1 is SEHNR and CDR2 is FQNEAQ in the germline V gene (reference sequence). Incomplete CDR3 DNA: TGTACCAGCAGCCAGATCCAAGAGACC. This gives the protein CTSSQIQET. The entire CDR3 protein is CTSSQIQETQYF.

Its frequency marks this clone as medium-sized. The CDR3 end falls 3 residues outside the read, so it is completed with the germline J gene. V is TRBV20-1 and J is TRBJ2-3, with unresolved D. Germline assignment: CDR1 DFQATT and CDR2 SNEGSKA (reference sequence). V was trimmed by 0 bases and J by 1 base, leaving 8 bases between them. The CDR3 runs to 14 residues. The CDR3 sequence is CSARDLDGTDTQYF. Partial CDR3 DNA: TGCAGTGCTAGAGATCTAGATGGCACAGATACG.

As concerns this clone: From the germline J gene comes the end of the CDR3, since the read stops 3 residues before it. The J gene is TRBJ2-1, the V gene TRBV9, with 10 nucleotides matching TRBD1. Germline V CDR1 and CDR2: SGDLS, YYNGEE. The V gene end was trimmed by 4 bases and the J gene end by 8 bases; junction bases not matched to a gene: 12. This CDR3 has 16 residues. The DNA read from the CDR3 is TGTGCCAGCAGCCCAAGAGACAGGGGGCCTTTATATGAG. It translates to CASSPRDRGPLYE. The entire CDR3 is CASSPRDRGPLYEQFF.

Remarks on this clone: The observed sequence ends 3 residues before the CDR3 terminus, with the missing tail filled in from the germline J gene. The chain is built from TRBV28 and TRBJ2-1; 7 nucleotides align to TRBD1. The CDR3 is 15 amino acids. In germline, CDR1 is MDHEN, CDR2 SYDVKM. J gave up 4 bases and V 3 bases, and 6 bases lay outside the gene matches. The sequenced CDR3 bases are TGTGCCAGCAGTTTTTCCGGGACAGATTACAATGAG. It specifies CASSFSGTDYNE. The whole CDR3 is CASSFSGTDYNEQFF. Full variable domain (missing parts from reference TRBV28 and TRBJ2-1): DVKVTQSSRYLVKRTGEKVFLECVQDMDHENMFWYRQDPGLGLRLIYFSYDVKMKEKGDIPEGYSVSREKKERFSLILESASTNQTSMYLCASSFSGTDYNEQFFGPGTRLTVL.

Concerning this clone itself: Coverage ceases 3 residues before the CDR3 finishes, and the germline J gene fills in the end. The V call is TRBV18, the J call TRBJ1-2; tentative D call: TRBD1 (5 bases). CDR1 and CDR2 from the germline V gene are KGHSH and LQKENI. V was trimmed by 5 bases and J by 5 bases, leaving 12 bases between them. The CDR3 length is 13 residues. The CDR3 loop reads CASSETEEYGYTF. CDR3 DNA, as far as it was read: TGTGCCAGCTCAGAGACAGAAGAGTATGGC. The variable domain in full, completed from reference TRBV18 and TRBJ1-2, reads NAGVMQNPRHLVRRRGQEARLRCSPMKGHSHVYWYRQLPEEGLKFMVYLQKENIIDESGMPKERFSAEFPKEGPSILRIQQVVRGDSAAYFCASSETEEYGYTFGSGTRLTVV.

The CDR3 here is CASRRINRAEQYF. CDR3 bases read: TGTGCCAGCAGGCGAATTAACAGGGCCGAG. J is TRBJ2-7 and V is TRBV7-9; possibly TRBD1 for D (6 bases). The read falls 3 residues short of the CDR3 end, and the missing part is taken from the germline J gene. The V end lost 6 bases, the J end lost 6 bases, and 15 bases lay between the germline ends. The CDR3 spans 13 residues. Per germline, CDR1 SEHNR and CDR2 FQNEAQ (reference sequence).

Comments on this clone: Coverage ceases 3 residues before the CDR3 finishes, and the germline J gene fills in the end. The chain links TRBV19 to TRBJ2-1; 8 bases fit TRBD2. This CDR3 region has 16 residues. V dropped 5 bases and J dropped 5; count of bases not matched to a gene: 11. The V gene's germline CDR1 is LNHDA and CDR2 SQIVND (reference sequence). The part of the CDR3 DNA that was read is TGTGCCAGTAGTCGTGATCGGGGGGGGCGAGACAATGAG. This translates into CASSRDRGGRDNE. In full, the CDR3 reads CASSRDRGGRDNEQFF. The whole variable domain, remainder taken from reference TRBV19 and TRBJ2-1, is DGGITQSPKYLFRKEGQNVTLSCEQNLNHDAMYWYRQDPGQGLRLIYYSQIVNDFQKGDIAEGYSVSREKKESFPLTVTSAQKNPTAFYLCASSRDRGGRDNEQFFGPGTRLTVL.

As concerns this clone: The DNA ends 3 residues before the CDR3 does, and the rest of the CDR3 is filled in from the germline J gene. The rearrangement joins TRBV6-1 to TRBJ2-3; 11 bases map to TRBD2. CDR3 length: 16 amino acids. CDR1 MNHNS and CDR2 SASEGT come from the germline V gene. V lost 2 bases and J lost 1; bases outside the gene matches: 2. CDR3 DNA, as far as it was read: TGTGCCAGCAGTGAACCGGGACTAGCGGGCACAGATACG. This translates into CASSEPGLAGTDT. The CDR3 reads in full as CASSEPGLAGTDTQYF.

Concerning this clone itself: The DNA ends 3 residues before the CDR3 does, and the rest of the CDR3 is filled in from the germline J gene. The V gene is TRBV11-3, the J gene TRBJ1-2; D call uncertain. Germline V gene data show CDR1 as SGHNT and CDR2 as YENEEA. V shed 0 bases and J shed 6 bases, with 5 bases lying between them. The CDR3 covers 12 residues. CDR3 residues: CASSLDVHGYTF. The covered CDR3 bases are TGTGCCAGCAGCTTAGACGTTCATGGC.

Remarks on this clone: The DNA ends 3 residues before the CDR3 does, and the rest of the CDR3 is filled in from the germline J gene. The chain uses TRBV7-9 and TRBJ2-3; no clear D. This CDR3 is built from 13 residues. Germline-derived CDR1 and CDR2 are SEHNR and FQNEAQ (reference sequence). The germline V and J ends were trimmed by 1 base and 4 bases, with 6 bases remaining between them. Partial CDR3 DNA: TGTGCCAGCAGCTTAGGAGCGTCAGATACG. It codes for CASSLGASDT. The whole CDR3 is CASSLGASDTQYF.

Remarks on this clone: The CDR3 extends 3 residues past the end of the read, so its final part is completed from the germline J gene. The chain employs TRBV10-2 and TRBJ2-7, with TRBD1 identical over 7 bases. With 3 bases clipped from V and 3 bases from J, the junction kept 5 bases outside the gene matches. Germline-derived CDR1 and CDR2 are WSHSY and SAAADI. The CDR3 runs to 14 residues. The CDR3 bases that were read are TGCGCCAGCAGTGATTCGACAGGGCACTACGAG. Protein sequence: CASSDSTGHYE. The entire CDR3 protein reads CASSDSTGHYEQYF.

Points on this clone: The CDR3 end is not reached by the read, which stops 3 residues before it; the germline J gene fills it in. The chain recombines TRBV4-1 with TRBJ1-5; 8 nucleotides match TRBD1. V shed 4 bases and J 3 bases; nucleotides not matched to a gene: 5. This CDR3 contains 15 residues. Germline lookup yields CDR1 MGHRA and CDR2 YSYEKL. CDR3 bases read: TGCGCCAGCAGCCTCGGACAGGGATACAATCAGCCC. The encoded protein is CASSLGQGYNQP. The whole CDR3 protein is CASSLGQGYNQPQHF.

To note about this clone: The read finishes 3 residues shy of the CDR3 end, and the germline J gene is used to complete it. The J gene is TRBJ2-5, the V gene TRBV19; TRBD2 agrees at 14 bases. Germline V lookup: CDR1 LNHDA, CDR2 SQIVND (reference sequence). The CDR3 has 17 residues. The V and J ends lost 3 bases and 4 bases, in that order; junction bases with no gene match: 7. CDR3 residues: CASSMTSGGALGETQYF. The sequenced part of the CDR3 DNA is TGTGCCAGTAGTATGACTAGCGGGGGGGCTCTGGGAGAGACC.

A remark on this clone: The CDR3 goes on 3 residues after the read ends, and that part is filled in from the germline J gene. The genes are TRBV20-1 and TRBJ2-1; weak D call: TRBD1 (6 bases). CDR1 is DFQATT and CDR2 is SNEGSKA in the germline V gene (reference sequence). The CDR3 extends over 14 amino acids. The V end lost 3 bases, the J end lost 8 bases, and 17 bases lay between the germline ends. The DNA read from the CDR3 is TGCAGTGCTAGTAGGGGACATCCTAGGGATGAG. It translates to CSASRGHPRDE. The CDR3 as a whole reads CSASRGHPRDEQFF.

In the case of this clone: The read terminates 3 residues ahead of where the CDR3 ends, so the germline J gene completes it. J is TRBJ2-5 and V is TRBV7-2; D remains ambiguous. The length of the CDR3 is 14 residues. The V end lost 4 bases, the J end lost 3 bases, and 12 bases lay between the germline ends. The germline CDR1 and CDR2 sequences are SGHTA and FQGNSA. The CDR3 protein is CASSYQTWEETQYF. The DNA read from the CDR3 is TGTGCCAGCAGCTACCAGACATGGGAAGAGACC.

With respect to this clone: The read stops 3 residues short of the end of the CDR3; the missing end is completed from the germline J gene. The chain joins TRBV19 to TRBJ2-3; D might be TRBD1 (7 bases). CDR3 size: 16 residues. The germline CDR1 and CDR2 sequences are LNHDA and SQIVND (reference sequence). Here the CDR3 reads CATRGDARRINQPQYF. The sequenced CDR3 bases are TGTGCCACCAGGGGGGACGCCCGAAGGATTAATCAGCCG.

Comment on this clone: The CDR3 end is not reached by the read, which stops 3 residues before it; the germline J gene fills it in. The sample carries other DNA sequences with the same CDR3. The chain has TRBV29-1 and TRBJ1-3, with D perhaps TRBD1 (6 bases). The CDR3 is 14 amino acids. The V gene lost 7 bases and the J gene lost 0 bases, with 13 bases spanning the gap. The germline V gene has CDR1 SQVTM and CDR2 ANQGSEA. Here the CDR3 reads CSAQGHFSGNTIYF. CDR3 DNA (partial): TGCAGCGCTCAGGGACATTTCTCTGGAAACACC.

As regards this clone: The read finishes 3 residues shy of the CDR3 end, and the germline J gene is used to complete it. The genes are TRBV11-3 and TRBJ1-1; unclear D gene. V shed 5 bases and J shed 4 bases, with 17 bases lying between them. The CDR3 runs 15 residues. The germline gives CDR1 SGHNT, CDR2 YENEEA. CDR3 sequence: CASSPSSGERTEAFF. The sequenced part of the CDR3 DNA is TGTGCCAGCAGCCCCTCATCAGGAGAACGCACTGAA.

As concerns this clone: The read ends 3 residues shy of where the CDR3 ends; the end is completed using the germline J gene. V is TRBV5-6 and J is TRBJ2-2, with D perhaps TRBD1 (6 bases). CDR3 length: 14 amino acids. CDR1 is SGHDT, CDR2 YYEEEE, per germline. The DNA read from the CDR3 is TGTGCCAGCAGCTTGTATCGTTCAGGGGAAAAG. This codes for CASSLYRSGEK. The whole CDR3 protein is CASSLYRSGEKLFF.

Regarding this clone: The read falls 3 residues short of the CDR3 end, and the missing part is taken from the germline J gene. This chain links TRBV7-2 with TRBJ2-5, with a tentative D call TRBD1 (5 bases). The CDR3 has 14 residues. V was pared by 5 bases and J by 1 base, with 11 bases between. Per the germline V gene, CDR1 is SGHTA and CDR2 is FQGNSA. The CDR3 region is CASSPGQAQETQYF. The CDR3 bases that were read are TGTGCCAGCAGCCCCGGACAAGCCCAAGAGACC.